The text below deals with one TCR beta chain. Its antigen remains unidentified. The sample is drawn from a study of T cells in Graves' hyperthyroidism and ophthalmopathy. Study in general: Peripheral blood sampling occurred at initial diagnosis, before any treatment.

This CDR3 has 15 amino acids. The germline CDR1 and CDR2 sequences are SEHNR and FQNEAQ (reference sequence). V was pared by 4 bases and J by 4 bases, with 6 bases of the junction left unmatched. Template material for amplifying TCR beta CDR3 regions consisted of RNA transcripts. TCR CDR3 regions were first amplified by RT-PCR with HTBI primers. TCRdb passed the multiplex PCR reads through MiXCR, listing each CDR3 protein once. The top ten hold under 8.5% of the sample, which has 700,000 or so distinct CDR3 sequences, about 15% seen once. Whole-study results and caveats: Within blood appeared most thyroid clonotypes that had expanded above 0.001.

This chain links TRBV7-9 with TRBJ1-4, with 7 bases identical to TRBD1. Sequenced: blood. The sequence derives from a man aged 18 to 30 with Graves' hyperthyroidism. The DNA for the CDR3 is TGTGCCAGCAGCTCTACTTGGGACAGTAATGAAAAACTGTTTTTT. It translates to CASSSTWDSNEKLFF.